These T cell receptor beta chains were read from a single sample in a study of T cells after yellow fever vaccination. A single record per CDR3 protein comes from TCRdb applying MiXCR to the 5' RACE reads. The sample contains about 58,000 distinct CDR3 sequences, around 6.2% of which appear only once. The specimen was PBMCs, either bulk or a sorted T-cell subset (CD4+, CD8+, memory, or dextramer-sorted; not recorded which), collected on the day of the yellow fever booster vaccination. Receptor source: a man between 18 and 29 years old who received the YFV17D yellow fever vaccine. The CDR3 runs from the conserved cysteine through the conserved F or W. The D gene is left open where the match is weak. Not all rows give a size; the values are once, few, many and, for expanded clones, a class.

cdr3_length,clone_size,j_call,d_call,v_call,cdr3_nt,cdr3_aa
14,NA,TRBJ1-1,NA,TRBV18,TGTGCCAGCTCACCGGCAATGTCGGGCACTGAAGCTTTCTTT,CASSPAMSGTEAFF
15,few,TRBJ1-4,NA,TRBV18,TGTGCCAGCTCAGCGACGGAGCGGCCCCTCGAAAAACTGTTTTTT,CASSATERPLEKLFF
15,many,TRBJ2-1,TRBD1,TRBV7-3,TGTGCCAGCAGCTTAGAACAGGGGGCGTTCCGCGAGCAGTTCTTC,CASSLEQGAFREQFF
13,many,TRBJ1-2,NA,TRBV4-1,TGCGCCAGCAGCCAAGATCGAGGCGCGATGATTTTCTTC,CASSQDRGAMIFF
15,few,TRBJ1-3,TRBD1,TRBV4-1,TGCGCCAGCAGCCAGCCCGGGACAGGGGAGAAGGTCATATATTTT,CASSQPGTGEKVIYF
16,NA,TRBJ1-5,NA,TRBV20-1,TGCAGTCCCTCTGAGCTCACCCCGTGGGAGGTTCAGCCCCAGCATTTT,CSPSELTPWEVQPQHF
16,many,TRBJ2-1,NA,TRBV7-6,TGTGCCAGCAGCTTAGCAGGTACGCGAGAGCGCGATGAGCAGTTCTTC,CASSLAGTRERDEQFF
16,few,TRBJ1-2,NA,TRBV5-1,TGCGCCAGCAGCTTGGGGCGAGCCCTACCTAACTATGGCTACACCTTC,CASSLGRALPNYGYTF
13,few,TRBJ1-1,NA,TRBV6-5,TGTGCCAGCAGTATCGGCGGGAACACTGAAGCTTTCTTT,CASSIGGNTEAFF
12,many,TRBJ1-1,NA,TRBV29-1,TGCAGCGTTGAAGAGGGTTTTGCTGAAGCTTTCTTT,CSVEEGFAEAFF
16,many,TRBJ1-6,TRBD1,TRBV7-6,TGTGCCAGCAGCCCCTTCACCAGACAGGGGGGAGCACCCCTCCACTTT,CASSPFTRQGGAPLHF
14,NA,TRBJ1-2,NA,TRBV4-1,TGCGCCAGCAGCCACCTTGGACGGAGCTATGGCTACACCTTC,CASSHLGRSYGYTF
14,many,TRBJ1-5,NA,TRBV21-1,TGTGCCAGCAGCACCGCAGGGGATTCTCAGCCCCAGCATTTT,CASSTAGDSQPQHF
15,many,TRBJ1-1,NA,TRBV25-1,TGTGCCAGCAGTGAATCTCTGAGTCGGCACACTGAAGCTTTCTTT,CASSESLSRHTEAFF
14,many,TRBJ1-3,NA,TRBV12-3/TRBV12-4,TGTGCCAGCAGTTATGGGCCGAGCCAAAACACCATATATTTT,CASSYGPSQNTIYF
14,many,TRBJ2-5,TRBD1,TRBV7-6,TGTGCCAGCAGCTTAGAGGGGGCGCGGGAGACCCAGTACTTC,CASSLEGARETQYF
15,NA,TRBJ2-5,NA,TRBV19,TGTGCCAGTAGTAACCCGAGACATTTACAAGAGACCCAGTACTTC,CASSNPRHLQETQYF
14,few,TRBJ2-5,NA,TRBV12-3/TRBV12-4,TGTGCCAGCAGTTTATCAGGGTTGCAAGAGACCCAGTACTTC,CASSLSGLQETQYF
15,many,TRBJ2-3,TRBD2,TRBV7-6,TGTGCCAGCAGCTTAGTGGCGGGGGTCCCAGATACGCAGTATTTT,CASSLVAGVPDTQYF
14,many,TRBJ2-1,NA,TRBV7-2,TGTGCCAGCAGCTTCATAGGCAGCTACAATGAGCAGTTCTTC,CASSFIGSYNEQFF
14,NA,TRBJ2-3,TRBD1,TRBV12-3/TRBV12-4,TGTGCCAGCAGTTCCGGACAGGGGCGCGATACGCAGTATTTT,CASSSGQGRDTQYF
14,many,TRBJ1-1,NA,TRBV4-1,TGCGCCAGCAGCCAAGAAGACCGGGGGACTGAAGCTTTCTTT,CASSQEDRGTEAFF
16,many,TRBJ1-5,NA,TRBV21-1,TGTGCCAGCAGCAAACCTTGGACGGATAGCAATCAGCCCCAGCATTTT,CASSKPWTDSNQPQHF
13,NA,TRBJ2-3,NA,TRBV15,TGTGCCACCAGCAGACAGGGGAGAGATACGCAGTATTTT,CATSRQGRDTQYF
14,many,TRBJ2-5,TRBD2,TRBV7-2,TGTGCCAGCAAGGCTAGCGGGATACAAGAGACCCAGTACTTC,CASKASGIQETQYF
14,many,TRBJ2-2,TRBD1,TRBV29-1,TGCAGCGTTGCGCCAGGGGGCCGTCCCGGGGAGCTGTTTTTT,CSVAPGGRPGELFF
16,many,TRBJ2-3,NA,TRBV2,TGTGCCAGCCGGATGGGTTATCGAGTTATCACAGATACGCAGTATTTT,CASRMGYRVITDTQYF
14,few,TRBJ2-5,NA,TRBV5-1,TGCGCCAGCAGCTTGGAAGGGACGGGAGAGACCCAGTACTTC,CASSLEGTGETQYF
14,NA,TRBJ2-1,NA,TRBV5-1,TGCGCCAGCAGTCCGTTGCCTAGCTACAATGAGCAGTTCTTC,CASSPLPSYNEQFF
16,many,TRBJ2-2,NA,TRBV13,TGTGCCAGCAGCAAAGGCTCGTCTCTCGGCACCGGGGAGCTGTTTTTT,CASSKGSSLGTGELFF
15,few,TRBJ2-1,NA,TRBV7-2,TGTGCCAGCAGCTTGAGGGGCGGGGTTTTCAATGAGCAGTTCTTC,CASSLRGGVFNEQFF
15,NA,TRBJ1-5,NA,TRBV6-6,TGTGCCAGCAGGTCGGGACGGATAAGCAATCAGCCCCAGCATTTT,CASRSGRISNQPQHF
13,NA,TRBJ2-3,NA,TRBV28,TGTGCCAGCAGCCTGGGGGTGCGGGATACGCAGTATTTT,CASSLGVRDTQYF
13,many,TRBJ2-7,NA,TRBV4-3,TGCGCCAGCAGCCGGACAGTCCTCGGGGAGCAGTACTTC,CASSRTVLGEQYF
15,NA,TRBJ1-2,NA,TRBV19,TGTGCCAGTAGTAGGGCCGAACAGGGAGATCATGGCTACACCTTC,CASSRAEQGDHGYTF
15,few,TRBJ1-6,NA,TRBV20-1,TGCAGTGCTAGAGAGGCAGGGGCTGGCGATTCACCCCTCCACTTT,CSAREAGAGDSPLHF
13,few,TRBJ2-1,TRBD1,TRBV29-1,TGCAGCGCTAGGACAGGCGGCGAAAATGAGCAGTTCTTC,CSARTGGENEQFF
13,many,TRBJ2-3,NA,TRBV3-1,TGTGCCAGCAGGTTTCCAGGAACAGATACGCAGTATTTT,CASRFPGTDTQYF
12,many,TRBJ2-7,TRBD1,TRBV29-1,TGCAGCGTAGCGAGGGACAGCTACGAGCAGTACTTC,CSVARDSYEQYF
15,many,TRBJ1-4,NA,TRBV15,TGTGCCACCAGCTCTCGCGGGGGGTCGGATGAAAAACTGTTTTTT,CATSSRGGSDEKLFF
13,NA,TRBJ1-3,NA,TRBV18,TGTGCCAGCTCACCATACTCTGGAAACACCATATATTTT,CASSPYSGNTIYF
15,many,TRBJ1-2,NA,TRBV20-1,TGCAGTGCTAGCCCGGGACGGGTAGCTAACTATGGCTACACCTTC,CSASPGRVANYGYTF